This is a list of T cell receptor beta chains from one sample in a study of blood T cell repertoires in COVID-19. Produced via immunoSEQ multiplex PCR; TCRdb's table is partial and in-frame only. Of tens of thousands of clones in the sample, 75% to 90% are singletons; the top ten hold roughly 13%. Sequenced: peripheral blood. The receptors derive from a human donor in a cohort sampled during active COVID-19. Each CDR3 is given with its conserved first and last residue. D genes are given only for firm matches. Size is omitted from some rows. Given values are once, few, many or a class for expanded clones.

- | - | TRBJ2-5 | TRBV27 | CASSGGAGLRQETQYF | TGTGCCAGCTCTGGAGGGGCCGGGTTAAGGCAAGAGACCCAGTACTTC
- | - | TRBJ1-1 | TRBV14 | CASSQESRLTEAFF | TGTGCCAGCAGCCAAGAATCCAGGCTTACTGAAGCTTTCTTT
- | TRBD2 | TRBJ2-2 | TRBV7-9 | CASSIDRRGIFGELFF | TGTGCCAGCAGTATCGACCGGCGGGGGATCTTCGGGGAGCTGTTTTTT
- | TRBD2 | TRBJ2-1 | TRBV3-1/TRBV3-2 | CASSSRDSGGANEQFF | TGTGCCAGCAGCTCCCGGGATAGCGGGGGGGCAAATGAGCAGTTCTTC
- | - | TRBJ1-5 | TRBV19 | CATSFNGRSSNQPQHF | TGTGCCACCTCTTTTAACGGGAGGTCGAGCAATCAGCCCCAGCATTTT
- | TRBD1 | TRBJ1-5 | TRBV11-2 | CASSLATGTANQPQHF | TGTGCCAGCAGCTTAGCTACCGGGACAGCCAATCAGCCCCAGCATTTT
- | - | TRBJ1-2 | TRBV6-5 | CASSSTGTTNYGYTF | TGTGCCAGCAGTTCTACCGGGACAACAAACTATGGCTACACCTTC
- | - | TRBJ2-5 | TRBV7-8 | CASSPTLSSGETQYF | TGTGCCAGCAGTCCCACGCTCTCGTCGGGTGAGACCCAGTACTTC
- | - | TRBJ1-4 | TRBV5-1 | CDSSFRLAGEKLFF | TGCGACAGCAGCTTTCGGCTCGCGGGTGAAAAACTGTTTTTT
- | TRBD1 | TRBJ2-3 | TRBV7-9 | CASSQAGTGSTDTQYF | TGTGCCAGCAGCCAGGCCGGGACAGGGAGCACAGATACGCAGTATTTT
- | TRBD1 | TRBJ1-4 | TRBV6-5 | CASGGTDEKLFF | TGTGCCAGCGGAGGGACAGATGAAAAACTGTTTTTT
- | - | TRBJ2-4 | TRBV6-4 | CASSEGSGLAKNIQYF | TGTGCCAGCAGTGAGGGTAGCGGCCTAGCCAAAAACATTCAGTACTTC
- | - | TRBJ2-5 | TRBV7-8 | CASSPGTNIKETQYF | TGTGCCAGCAGCCCGGGGACAAATATCAAAGAGACCCAGTACTTC
- | - | TRBJ1-2 | TRBV27 | CASRIGEGGESNYGYTF | TGTGCCAGCCGAATAGGGGAGGGAGGGGAAAGTAACTATGGCTACACCTTC
- | TRBD1 | TRBJ1-1 | TRBV7-9 | CASSRDRVANTEAFF | TGTGCCAGCAGCCGGGACAGGGTGGCGAACACTGAAGCTTTCTTT
once | TRBD2 | TRBJ2-7 | TRBV2 | CASSAPRTGGSYEQYF | TGTGCCAGCAGTGCCCCAAGAACGGGGGGCTCCTACGAGCAGTACTTC
- | - | TRBJ2-3 | TRBV12-1 | CASSFGGCTDTQYF | TGTGCCAGCAGCTTTGGAGGGTGCACAGATACGCAGTATTTT
- | TRBD2 | TRBJ2-3 | TRBV7-9 | CASSVEEWWRGSTDTQYF | TGTGCCAGCAGCGTAGAGGAGTGGTGGCGGGGGAGCACAGATACGCAGTATTTT
- | - | TRBJ1-2 | TRBV5-4 | CASSLYGERYGYTF | TGTGCCAGCAGCTTGTACGGGGAGCGCTATGGCTACACCTTC
- | - | TRBJ1-2 | TRBV5-1 | CASSLAAGSGYTF | TGCGCCAGCAGCTTGGCGGCAGGATCTGGCTACACCTTC
- | - | TRBJ2-7 | TRBV11-2 | CASSSGARDYEQYF | TGTGCCAGCAGCTCAGGGGCCAGAGACTACGAGCAGTACTTC
- | - | TRBJ1-5 | TRBV7-9 | CASSQERGARGNQPQHF | TGTGCCAGCAGCCAGGAGCGGGGGGCCCGTGGGAATCAGCCCCAGCATTTT
- | TRBD1 | TRBJ2-2 | TRBV9 | CASSRMLGQSNTGELFF | TGTGCCAGCAGCCGCATGCTGGGACAGTCGAACACCGGGGAGCTGTTTTTT
- | TRBD1 | TRBJ2-2 | TRBV5-6 | CASSVLGGANTGELFF | TGTGCCAGCAGCGTACTAGGGGGCGCGAACACCGGGGAGCTGTTTTTT
- | TRBD1 | TRBJ1-2 | TRBV18 | CASSSSQTGYGYTF | TGTGCCAGCTCATCCTCACAGACAGGGTATGGCTACACCTTC
- | - | TRBJ2-2 | TRBV7-6 | CASSRSLEGGELFF | TGTGCCAGCAGCCGCTCACTAGAAGGCGGGGAGCTGTTTTTT
- | - | TRBJ2-2 | TRBV7-8 | CASSRDWMNTGELFF | TGTGCCAGCAGCCGGGACTGGATGAACACCGGGGAGCTGTTTTTT
- | TRBD1 | TRBJ1-4 | TRBV25-1 | CASSAYRGRAEKLFF | TGTGCCAGCAGTGCCTACAGGGGGCGAGCTGAAAAACTGTTTTTT
few | - | TRBJ1-5 | TRBV2 | CASRKGRSNQPQHF | TGTGCCAGTAGGAAGGGGAGGAGCAATCAGCCCCAGCATTTT
- | TRBD1 | TRBJ1-6 | TRBV5-1 | CASSLDGQGNSPLHF | TGCGCCAGCAGCTTGGACGGACAGGGTAATTCACCCCTCCACTTT
- | - | TRBJ2-7 | TRBV3-1/TRBV3-2 | CASSQGGWEQYF | TGTGCCAGCAGCCAAGGAGGGTGGGAGCAGTACTTC
- | - | TRBJ1-1 | TRBV6-5 | CASRGLIRAGGAFF | TGTGCCAGCAGGGGACTGATCAGGGCCGGAGGAGCTTTCTTT
- | - | TRBJ1-6 | TRBV27 | CASSLGRGYRSPLHF | TGTGCCAGCAGTTTGGGGAGGGGCTATCGTTCACCCCTCCACTTT
- | - | TRBJ2-7 | TRBV5-5 | CASSFGGGGPIYEQYF | TGTGCCAGCAGCTTTGGCGGTGGGGGCCCTATCTACGAGCAGTACTTC
- | TRBD1 | TRBJ1-6 | TRBV6-5 | CASSSTGTESPLHF | TGTGCCAGCAGCTCGACAGGGACCGAGTCACCCCTCCACTTT